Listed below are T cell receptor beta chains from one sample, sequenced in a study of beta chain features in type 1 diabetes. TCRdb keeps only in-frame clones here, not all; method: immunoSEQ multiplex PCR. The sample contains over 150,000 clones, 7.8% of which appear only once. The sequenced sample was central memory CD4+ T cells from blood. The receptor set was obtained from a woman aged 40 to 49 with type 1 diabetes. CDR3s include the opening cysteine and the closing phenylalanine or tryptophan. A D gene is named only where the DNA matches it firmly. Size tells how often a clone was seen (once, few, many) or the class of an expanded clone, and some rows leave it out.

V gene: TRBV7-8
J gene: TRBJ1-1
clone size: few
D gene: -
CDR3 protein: CASSLGVTAREGVHTEAFF
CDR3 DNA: TGTGCCAGCAGCTTAGGAGTTACGGCCAGGGAAGGGGTGCACACTGAAGCTTTCTTT

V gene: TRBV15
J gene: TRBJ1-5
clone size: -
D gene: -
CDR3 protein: CATSRDWGSEPQHF
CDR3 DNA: TGTGCCACCAGCAGAGATTGGGGCAGCGAGCCCCAGCATTTT

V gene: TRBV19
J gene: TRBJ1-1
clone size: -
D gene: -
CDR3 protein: CASRQDSVNTEAFF
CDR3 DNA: TGTGCCAGTAGACAAGACAGCGTGAACACTGAAGCTTTCTTT

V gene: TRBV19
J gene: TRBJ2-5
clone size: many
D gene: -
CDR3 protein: CASTMGGLAGASETQYF
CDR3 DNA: TGTGCCAGTACCATGGGTGGGCTAGCAGGAGCGTCAGAGACCCAGTACTTC

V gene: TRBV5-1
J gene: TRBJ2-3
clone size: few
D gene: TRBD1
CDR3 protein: CASSRDRGPTDTQYF
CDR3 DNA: TGCGCCAGCAGTCGGGACAGGGGCCCGACAGATACGCAGTATTTT

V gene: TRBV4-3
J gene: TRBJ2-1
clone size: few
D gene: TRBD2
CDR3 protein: CASSQMPAGGFAEQFF
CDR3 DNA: TGCGCCAGCAGCCAAATGCCAGCGGGAGGCTTTGCTGAGCAGTTCTTC

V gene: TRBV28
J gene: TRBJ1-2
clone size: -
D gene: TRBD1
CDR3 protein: CASSSPGGADFFRNGYTF
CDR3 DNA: TGTGCCAGCAGTTCCCCAGGGGGCGCGGATTTCTTTCGGAATGGCTACACCTTC

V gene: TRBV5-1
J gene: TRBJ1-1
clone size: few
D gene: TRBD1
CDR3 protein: CASSLGWDREAFF
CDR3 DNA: TGCGCCAGCAGCTTGGGATGGGACAGAGAAGCTTTCTTT

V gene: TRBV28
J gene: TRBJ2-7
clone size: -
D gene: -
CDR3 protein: CASSPIDRTYEQYF
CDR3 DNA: TGTGCCAGCAGTCCGATCGACAGGACCTACGAGCAGTACTTC

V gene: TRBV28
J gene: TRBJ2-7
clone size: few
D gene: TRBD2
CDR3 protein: CASSHATSGSYEQYF
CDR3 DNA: TGTGCCAGCAGTCACGCGACTAGCGGGAGCTACGAGCAGTACTTC

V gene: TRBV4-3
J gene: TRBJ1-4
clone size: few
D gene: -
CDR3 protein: CASSQGSGRVVEKLFF
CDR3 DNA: TGCGCCAGCAGCCAAGGTAGTGGGCGGGTTGTGGAAAAACTGTTTTTT

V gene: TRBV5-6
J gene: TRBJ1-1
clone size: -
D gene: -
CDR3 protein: CASSLGPTEAFF
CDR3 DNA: TGTGCCAGCAGCTTGGGGCCAACTGAAGCTTTCTTT

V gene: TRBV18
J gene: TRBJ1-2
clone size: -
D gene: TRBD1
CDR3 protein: CASSQLGGQGNLNYGYTF
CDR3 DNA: TGTGCCAGCTCACAACTCGGAGGACAGGGCAACTTAAACTATGGCTACACCTTC

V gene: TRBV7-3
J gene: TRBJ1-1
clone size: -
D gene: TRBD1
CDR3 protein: CASSSTGYGTEAFF
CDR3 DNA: TGTGCCAGCAGCTCGACAGGGTACGGCACTGAAGCTTTCTTT

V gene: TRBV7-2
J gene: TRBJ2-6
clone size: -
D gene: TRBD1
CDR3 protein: CASSRGTGTSGANVLTF
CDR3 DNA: TGTGCCAGCAGCCGCGGGACAGGAACCTCTGGGGCCAACGTCCTGACTTTC

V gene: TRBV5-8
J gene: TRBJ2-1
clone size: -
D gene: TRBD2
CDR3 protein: CASSAGSGNSNEQFF
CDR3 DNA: TGTGCCAGCAGTGCAGGAAGCGGGAACAGCAATGAGCAGTTCTTC

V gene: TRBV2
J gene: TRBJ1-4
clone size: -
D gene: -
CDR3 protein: CASSQNRDWNEKLFF
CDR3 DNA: TGTGCCAGCAGCCAAAACCGGGACTGGAATGAAAAACTGTTTTTT

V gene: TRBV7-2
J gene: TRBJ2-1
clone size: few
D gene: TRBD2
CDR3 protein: CASRPLAGAYNEQFF
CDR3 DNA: TGTGCCAGCCGCCCCCTAGCGGGGGCTTACAATGAGCAGTTCTTC

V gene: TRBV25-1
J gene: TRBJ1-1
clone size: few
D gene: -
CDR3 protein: CASSEWGVHTEAFF
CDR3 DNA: TGTGCCAGCAGTGAATGGGGGGTACACACTGAAGCTTTCTTT

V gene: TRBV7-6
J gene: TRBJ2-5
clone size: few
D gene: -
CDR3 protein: CASSLEQGGTQYF
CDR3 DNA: TGTGCCAGCAGCTTAGAACAGGGCGGGACCCAGTACTTC

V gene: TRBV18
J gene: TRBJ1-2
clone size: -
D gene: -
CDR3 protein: CASSSGQYGYTF
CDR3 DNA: TGTGCCAGCTCATCTGGACAGTATGGCTACACCTTC

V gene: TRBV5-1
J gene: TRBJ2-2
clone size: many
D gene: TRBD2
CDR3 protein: CASSLGLAGSGELFF
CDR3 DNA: TGCGCCAGCAGCTTGGGACTAGCGGGCTCCGGGGAGCTGTTTTTT

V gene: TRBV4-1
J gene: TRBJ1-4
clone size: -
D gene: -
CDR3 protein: CASSQGPEEKLFF
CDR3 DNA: TGCGCCAGCAGCCAAGGCCCCGAGGAGAAACTGTTTTTT

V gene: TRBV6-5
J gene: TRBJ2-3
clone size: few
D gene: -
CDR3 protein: CASTMDYSTDTQYF
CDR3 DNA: TGTGCCAGCACCATGGACTACAGCACAGATACGCAGTATTTT

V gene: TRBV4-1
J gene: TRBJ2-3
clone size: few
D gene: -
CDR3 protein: CASSRLPATDTQYF
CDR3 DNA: TGCGCCAGCAGCCGACTCCCTGCCACAGATACGCAGTATTTT

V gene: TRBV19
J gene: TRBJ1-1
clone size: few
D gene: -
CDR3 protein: CASSIALTGFHTEAFF
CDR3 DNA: TGTGCCAGTAGTATAGCCCTCACAGGGTTTCACACTGAAGCTTTCTTT

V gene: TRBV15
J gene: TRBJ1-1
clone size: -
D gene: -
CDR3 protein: CATSRDVGLEAFF
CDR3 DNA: TGTGCCACCAGCAGAGATGTGGGCCTTGAAGCTTTCTTT

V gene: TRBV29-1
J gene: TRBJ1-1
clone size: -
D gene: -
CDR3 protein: CSVEETGGGNTEAFF
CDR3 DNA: TGCAGCGTTGAAGAGACAGGCGGGGGGAACACTGAAGCTTTCTTT

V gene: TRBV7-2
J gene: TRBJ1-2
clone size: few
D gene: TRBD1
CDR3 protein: CASSLEVQGVGGYTF
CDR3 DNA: TGTGCCAGCAGCTTAGAGGTGCAGGGGGTTGGTGGCTACACCTTC

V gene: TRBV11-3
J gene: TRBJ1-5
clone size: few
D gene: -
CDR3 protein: CASSLGGEQPQHF
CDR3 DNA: TGTGCCAGCAGCTTAGGGGGGGAACAGCCCCAGCATTTT

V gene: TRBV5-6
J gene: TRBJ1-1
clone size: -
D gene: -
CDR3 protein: CASSLTTAEAFF
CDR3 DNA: TGTGCCAGCAGCCTGACGACAGCAGAGGCTTTCTTT

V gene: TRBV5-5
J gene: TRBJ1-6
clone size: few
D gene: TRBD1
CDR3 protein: CASSVGQGARYNSPLHF
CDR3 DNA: TGTGCCAGCAGCGTGGGACAGGGTGCGAGGTATAATTCACCCCTCCACTTT

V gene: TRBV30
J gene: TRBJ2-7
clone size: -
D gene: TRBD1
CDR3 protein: CAWSADRGDEKQYF
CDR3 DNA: TGTGCCTGGAGTGCGGACAGGGGTGACGAGAAGCAGTACTTC

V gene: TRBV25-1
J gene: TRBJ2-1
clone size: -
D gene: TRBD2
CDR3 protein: CASSDVAGVYNEQFF
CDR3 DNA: TGTGCCAGCAGTGACGTAGCGGGAGTCTACAATGAGCAGTTCTTC

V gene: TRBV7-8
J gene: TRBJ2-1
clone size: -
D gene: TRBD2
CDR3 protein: CASSGAVGRGNEQFF
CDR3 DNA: TGTGCCAGCAGCGGGGCGGTAGGGAGGGGCAATGAGCAGTTCTTC

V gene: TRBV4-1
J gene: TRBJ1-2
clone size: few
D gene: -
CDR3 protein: CASSQDRASRGYTF
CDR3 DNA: TGCGCCAGCAGCCAAGATCGAGCCTCTCGTGGCTACACCTTC

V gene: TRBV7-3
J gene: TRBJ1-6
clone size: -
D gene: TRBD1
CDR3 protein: CASSQRAGTDNSPLHF
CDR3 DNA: TGTGCCAGCAGCCAAAGGGCCGGGACAGACAATTCACCCCTCCACTTT

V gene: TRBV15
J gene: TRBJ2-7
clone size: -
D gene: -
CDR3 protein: CATSREGSYEQYF
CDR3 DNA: TGTGCCACCAGCAGAGAGGGCAGCTACGAGCAGTACTTC

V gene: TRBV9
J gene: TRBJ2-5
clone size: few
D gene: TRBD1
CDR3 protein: CASSVRDRVRVNQETQYF
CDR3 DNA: TGTGCCAGCAGCGTTCGCGACAGGGTTAGGGTGAACCAAGAGACCCAGTACTTC

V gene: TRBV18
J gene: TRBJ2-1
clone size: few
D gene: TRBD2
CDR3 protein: CASSPPSGGTHNEQFF
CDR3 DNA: TGTGCCAGCTCCCCCCCGTCCGGGGGGACCCACAATGAGCAGTTCTTC

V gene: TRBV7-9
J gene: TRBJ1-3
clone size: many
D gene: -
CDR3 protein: CASSPGQYSGNTIYF
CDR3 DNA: TGTGCCAGCAGTCCAGGACAGTACTCTGGAAACACCATATATTTT

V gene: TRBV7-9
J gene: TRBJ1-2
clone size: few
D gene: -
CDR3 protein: CASGGREYLVGYTF
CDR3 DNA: TGTGCCAGCGGGGGCAGGGAGTATTTGGTGGGCTACACCTTC

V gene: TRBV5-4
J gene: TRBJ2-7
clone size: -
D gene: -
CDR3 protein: CASSPDILVGEQYF
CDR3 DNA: TGTGCCAGCAGCCCGGACATCCTGGTGGGCGAGCAGTACTTC

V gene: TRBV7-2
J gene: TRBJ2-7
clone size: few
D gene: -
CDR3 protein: CASTWGRQSHEQYF
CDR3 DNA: TGTGCCAGCACCTGGGGGCGTCAGTCCCACGAGCAGTACTTC

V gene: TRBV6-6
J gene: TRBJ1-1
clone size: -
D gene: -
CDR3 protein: CASSYQDQNTEAFF
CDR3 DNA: TGTGCCAGCAGTTACCAGGATCAGAACACTGAAGCTTTCTTT

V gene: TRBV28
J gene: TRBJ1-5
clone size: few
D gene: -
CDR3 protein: CASSLGQQPQHF
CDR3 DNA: TGTGCCAGCAGTCTCGGACAGCAGCCCCAGCATTTT

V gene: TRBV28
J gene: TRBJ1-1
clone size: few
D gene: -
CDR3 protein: CASTPPGKNTEAFF
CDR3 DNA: TGTGCCAGCACGCCACCCGGGAAGAACACTGAAGCTTTCTTT

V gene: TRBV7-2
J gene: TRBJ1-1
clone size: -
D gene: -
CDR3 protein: CASSSRTGSTEAFF
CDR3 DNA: TGTGCCAGCAGCTCTCGAACAGGGAGCACTGAAGCTTTCTTT